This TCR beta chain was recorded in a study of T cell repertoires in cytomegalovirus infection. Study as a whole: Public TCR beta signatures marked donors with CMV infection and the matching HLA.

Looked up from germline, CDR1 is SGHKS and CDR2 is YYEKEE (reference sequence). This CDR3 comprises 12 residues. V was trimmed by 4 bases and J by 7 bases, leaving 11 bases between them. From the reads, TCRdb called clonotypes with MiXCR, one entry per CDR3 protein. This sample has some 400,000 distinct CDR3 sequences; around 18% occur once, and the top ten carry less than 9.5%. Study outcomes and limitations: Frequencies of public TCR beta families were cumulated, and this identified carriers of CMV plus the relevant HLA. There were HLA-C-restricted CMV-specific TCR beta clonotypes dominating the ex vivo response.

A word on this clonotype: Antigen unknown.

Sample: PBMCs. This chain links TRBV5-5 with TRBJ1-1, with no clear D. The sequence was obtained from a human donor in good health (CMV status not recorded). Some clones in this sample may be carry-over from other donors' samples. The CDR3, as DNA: TGTGCCAGCAGCCCAGGAGGTTATGAAGCTTTCTTT. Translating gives CASSPGGYEAFF.